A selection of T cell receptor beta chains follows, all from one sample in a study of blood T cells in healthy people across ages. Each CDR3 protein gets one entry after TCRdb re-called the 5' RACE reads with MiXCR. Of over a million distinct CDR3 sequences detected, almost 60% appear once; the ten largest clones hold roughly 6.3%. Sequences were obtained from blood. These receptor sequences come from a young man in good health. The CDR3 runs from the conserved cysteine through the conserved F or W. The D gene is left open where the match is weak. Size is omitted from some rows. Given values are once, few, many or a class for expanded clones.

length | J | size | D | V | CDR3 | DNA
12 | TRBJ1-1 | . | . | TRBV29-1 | CSVPGGLNEAFF | TGCAGCGTCCCGGGGGGGTTGAATGAAGCTTTCTTT
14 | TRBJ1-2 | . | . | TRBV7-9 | CASNGPILNYGYTF | TGTGCCAGCAACGGGCCAATTCTTAACTATGGCTACACCTTC
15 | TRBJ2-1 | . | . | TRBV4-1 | CASSQEEGLQAEQFF | TGCGCCAGCAGCCAAGAAGAAGGGCTGCAGGCGGAGCAGTTCTTC
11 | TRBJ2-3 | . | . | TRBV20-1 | CSAKKADTQYF | TGCAGTGCCAAAAAAGCAGATACGCAGTATTTT
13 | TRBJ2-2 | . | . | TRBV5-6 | CASSKDIPGELFF | TGTGCCAGCAGCAAAGACATCCCCGGGGAGCTGTTTTTT
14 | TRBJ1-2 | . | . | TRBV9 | CASSETGVVYGYTF | TGTGCCAGCAGCGAAACAGGTGTTGTCTATGGCTACACCTTC
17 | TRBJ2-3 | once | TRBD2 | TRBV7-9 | CASSPVVRLAGTDTQYF | TGTGCCAGCAGCCCCGTAGTAAGACTAGCGGGCACAGATACGCAGTATTTT
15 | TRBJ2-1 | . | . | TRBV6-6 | CASSYRGESYNEQFF | TGTGCCAGCAGTTACAGGGGGGAATCTTACAATGAGCAGTTCTTC
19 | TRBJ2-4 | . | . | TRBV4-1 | CASSQGGGGLDIAKNIQYF | TGCGCCAGCAGCCAAGGGGGTGGAGGATTGGACATAGCCAAAAACATTCAGTACTTC
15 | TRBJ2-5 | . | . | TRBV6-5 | CASSYYGGGGETQYF | TGTGCCAGCAGTTACTACGGCGGGGGCGGAGAGACCCAGTACTTC
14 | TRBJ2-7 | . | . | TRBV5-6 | CASSFRPGAYEQYF | TGTGCCAGCAGCTTTAGGCCAGGGGCCTACGAGCAGTACTTC
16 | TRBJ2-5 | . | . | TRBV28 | CASSFLRDSLQETQYF | TGTGCCAGCAGTTTTCTGCGGGACAGCCTTCAAGAGACCCAGTACTTC
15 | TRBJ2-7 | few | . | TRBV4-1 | CASSMAGAALYEQYF | TGCGCCAGCAGCATGGCCGGGGCAGCTTTGTACGAGCAGTACTTC
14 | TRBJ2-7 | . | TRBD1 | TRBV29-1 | CSVEGRDSPYEQYF | TGCAGCGTTGAAGGCCGGGACAGTCCCTACGAGCAGTACTTC
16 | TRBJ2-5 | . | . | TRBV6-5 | CAGSYSPVGPQETQYF | TGTGCCGGCAGTTACTCCCCGGTGGGACCACAAGAGACCCAGTACTTC
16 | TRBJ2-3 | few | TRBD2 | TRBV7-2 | CASSPTGGTISDTQYF | TGTGCCAGCAGCCCCACGGGGGGGACGATCTCGGATACGCAGTATTTT
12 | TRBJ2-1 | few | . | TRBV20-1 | CSASKRANEQFF | TGCAGTGCTAGCAAGAGGGCTAATGAGCAGTTCTTC
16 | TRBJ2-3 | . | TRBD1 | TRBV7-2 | CASSLTRDSRTDTQYF | TGTGCCAGCAGCTTAACCCGGGACAGTCGGACAGATACGCAGTATTTT
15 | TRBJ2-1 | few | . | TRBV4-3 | CASSQGETSRDEQFF | TGCGCCAGCAGCCAAGGAGAGACCTCACGGGATGAGCAGTTCTTC
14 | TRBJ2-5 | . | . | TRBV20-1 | CSASSASSRETQYF | TGCAGTGCTAGTTCCGCTAGCTCCAGGGAGACCCAGTACTTC
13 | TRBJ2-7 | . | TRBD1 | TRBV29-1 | CSVRQGTFYEQYF | TGCAGCGTTAGACAGGGAACTTTCTACGAGCAGTACTTC
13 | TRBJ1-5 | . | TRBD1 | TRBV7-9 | CASSQGALQPQHF | TGTGCCAGCAGCCAGGGGGCACTTCAGCCCCAGCATTTT
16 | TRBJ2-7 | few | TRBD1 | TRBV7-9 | CASSSSRGTGSDEQYF | TGTGCCAGCAGCTCCTCTCGGGGGACAGGGTCCGACGAGCAGTACTTC
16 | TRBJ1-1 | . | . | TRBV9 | CASSSSDGELDTEAFF | TGTGCCAGCAGCTCCAGCGACGGAGAGTTGGACACTGAAGCTTTCTTT
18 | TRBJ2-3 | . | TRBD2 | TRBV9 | CASSAFLRAGGSTDTQYF | TGTGCCAGCAGCGCATTCCTCCGAGCGGGGGGGAGCACAGATACGCAGTATTTT
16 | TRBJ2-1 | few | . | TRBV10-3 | CAISAPLDNLYNEQFF | TGTGCCATCAGTGCACCCCTGGACAACCTCTACAATGAGCAGTTCTTC
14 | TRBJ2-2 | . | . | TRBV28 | CASRNDANTGELFF | TGTGCCAGCAGAAACGACGCGAACACCGGGGAGCTGTTTTTT
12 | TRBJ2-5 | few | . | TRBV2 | CASTRSQETQYF | TGTGCCAGCACGAGGTCCCAAGAGACCCAGTACTTC
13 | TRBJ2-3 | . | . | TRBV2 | CASRDTNTDTQYF | TGTGCCAGCCGGGACACCAACACAGATACGCAGTATTTT
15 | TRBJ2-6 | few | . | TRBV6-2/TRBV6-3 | CASSSYSSGANVLTF | TGTGCCAGCAGTTCCTATAGCTCTGGGGCCAACGTCCTGACTTTC
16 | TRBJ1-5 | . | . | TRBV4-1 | CASSQGLAYSNQPQHF | TGCGCCAGCAGCCAAGGGTTAGCTTATAGCAATCAGCCCCAGCATTTT
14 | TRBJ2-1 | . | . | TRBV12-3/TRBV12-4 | CASSPGTAGGEQFF | TGTGCCAGCAGTCCGGGGACAGCGGGTGGTGAGCAGTTCTTC
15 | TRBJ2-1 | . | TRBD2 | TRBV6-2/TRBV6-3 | CASSKLAINYNEQFF | TGTGCCAGCAGTAAACTAGCGATTAACTACAATGAGCAGTTCTTC
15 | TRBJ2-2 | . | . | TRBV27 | CASSLSRANTGELFF | TGTGCCAGCAGTTTATCCCGAGCGAACACCGGGGAGCTATTTTTT
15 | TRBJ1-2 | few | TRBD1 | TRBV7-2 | CASSSAGTGSYGYTF | TGTGCCAGCAGCTCGGCCGGGACAGGGAGCTATGGCTACACCTTC
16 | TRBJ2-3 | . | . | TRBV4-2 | CASSQDLWSSADTQYF | TGTGCCAGCAGCCAAGATTTGTGGTCATCTGCAGATACGCAGTATTTT